Sequencing of this TCR beta chain was carried out in a study of beta chain features in type 1 diabetes. This CDR3 spans 15 amino acids. The V gene end was trimmed by 2 bases and the J gene end by 8 bases; junction bases not matched to a gene: 9. Germline values: CDR1 GTSNPN, CDR2 SVGIG (reference sequence). This clone has only a few counts. No antigen is known for it. Each of the sorted populations had a purity greater than 95%. Study results and caveats: The study found that naive, central memory and Treg TCRB repertoires appeared more similar in patients than in healthy donors. Cells with high TCR expression could be over-represented when cDNA is sequenced.

Expressed TCRB transcripts were sequenced because the entire RNA isolate underwent reverse transcription. This table comes from immunoSEQ multiplex PCR, and its TCRdb copy is limited to in-frame clones, with some not included. This table holds about 410,000 clones, more than 11% found once. The TCR comes from a man in his thirties or forties in good health. Sequences were obtained from naive CD4+ T cells from blood. The chain links TRBV30 to TRBJ2-1; TRBD2 agrees at 10 bases. The CDR3: CAWSRASGRGDEQFF. The CDR3 DNA is TGTGCCTGGAGTAGGGCTAGCGGGAGAGGCGATGAGCAGTTCTTC.